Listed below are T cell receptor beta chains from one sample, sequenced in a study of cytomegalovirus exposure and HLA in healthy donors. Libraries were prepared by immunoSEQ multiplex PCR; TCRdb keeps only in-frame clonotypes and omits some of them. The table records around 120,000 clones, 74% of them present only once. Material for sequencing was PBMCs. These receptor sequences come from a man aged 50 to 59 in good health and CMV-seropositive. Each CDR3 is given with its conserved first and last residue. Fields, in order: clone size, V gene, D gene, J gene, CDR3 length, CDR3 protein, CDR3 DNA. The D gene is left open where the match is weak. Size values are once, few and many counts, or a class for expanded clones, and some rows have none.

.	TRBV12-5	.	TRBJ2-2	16	CASGLVQPGEHRGAVF	TGTGCTAGTGGTTTGGTCCAACCGGGGGAACACCGGGGAGCTGTTTTT
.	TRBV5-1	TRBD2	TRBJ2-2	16	CASSSPAGGDTGELFF	TGCGCCAGCAGCTCCCCGGCGGGGGGGGACACCGGGGAGCTGTTTTTT
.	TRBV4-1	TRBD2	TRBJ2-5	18	CASSQESMAAGVSGAQYF	TGCGCCAGCAGCCAAGAATCTATGGCAGCGGGGGTTTCAGGGGCCCAGTACTTC
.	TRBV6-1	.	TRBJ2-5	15	CASSEDQGLDETQYF	TGTGCCAGCAGTGAAGATCAGGGGCTCGATGAGACCCAGTACTTC
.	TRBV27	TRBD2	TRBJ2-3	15	CASSPGTSGRNTQYF	TGTGCCAGCAGTCCCGGGACTAGCGGGAGAAATACGCAGTATTTT
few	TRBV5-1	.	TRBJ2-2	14	CASSKRANTGELFF	TGCGCCAGCAGCAAAAGAGCGAACACCGGGGAGCTGTTTTTT
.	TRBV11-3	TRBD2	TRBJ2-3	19	CASSLRPPSGGAGTDTQYF	TGTGCCAGCAGCTTACGGCCCCCTAGCGGGGGGGCCGGCACAGATACGCAGTATTTT
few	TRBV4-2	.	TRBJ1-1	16	CASSPISGIMNTEAFF	TGTGCCAGCAGCCCAATATCCGGGATCATGAACACTGAAGCTTTCTTT
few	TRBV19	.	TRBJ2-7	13	CASSPVGAYEQYF	TGTGCCAGTAGCCCGGTGGGGGCTTACGAGCAGTACTTC
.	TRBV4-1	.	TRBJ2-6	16	CASSQDQGSGANVLTF	TGCGCCAGCAGCCAAGATCAGGGCTCTGGGGCCAACGTCCTGACTTTC
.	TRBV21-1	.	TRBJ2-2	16	CASSLQGGKGTGELFF	TGTGCCAGCAGTCTCCAGGGAGGGAAGGGTACCGGGGAGCTGTTTTTT
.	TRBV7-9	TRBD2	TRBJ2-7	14	CASILAGGYYEQYF	TGTGCCAGCATACTAGCGGGGGGATACTACGAGCAGTACTTC
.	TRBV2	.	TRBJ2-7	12	CASRADFYEQYF	TGTGCCAGCAGAGCAGACTTCTACGAGCAGTACTTC
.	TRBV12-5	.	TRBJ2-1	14	CASGFEIVYNEQFF	TGTGCTAGTGGTTTCGAAATAGTCTACAATGAGCAGTTCTTC
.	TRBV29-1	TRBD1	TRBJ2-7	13	CSVSGTGGYEQYF	TGCAGCGTCTCCGGGACAGGGGGCTACGAGCAGTACTTC
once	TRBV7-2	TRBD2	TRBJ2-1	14	CASSLSGRSNEQFF	TGTGCCAGCAGCTTAAGCGGGAGGAGCAATGAGCAGTTCTTC
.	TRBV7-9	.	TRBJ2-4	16	CASSLGAGLAKNIQYF	TGTGCCAGCAGCTTAGGGGCAGGCCTAGCCAAAAACATTCAGTACTTC
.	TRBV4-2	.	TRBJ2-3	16	CASSHRGGERTDTQYF	TGTGCCAGCAGCCATCGAGGAGGGGAACGCACAGATACGCAGTATTTT
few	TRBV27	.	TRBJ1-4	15	CASSPQGRVGEKLFF	TGTGCCAGCAGTCCACAGGGAAGGGTCGGGGAAAAACTGTTTTTT
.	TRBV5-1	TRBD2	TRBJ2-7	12	CASSSGRYEQYF	TGCGCCAGCAGTTCCGGGAGGTACGAGCAGTACTTC
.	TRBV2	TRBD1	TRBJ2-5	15	CASSDKQGAQETQYF	TGTGCCAGCAGTGATAAGCAGGGGGCTCAAGAGACCCAGTACTTC
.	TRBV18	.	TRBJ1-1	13	CASSQSDTRGDFF	TGTGCCAGCTCACAATCGGACACCCGGGGGGATTTCTTT
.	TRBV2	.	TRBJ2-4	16	CASSGGPLGAKNSQYF	TGTGCCAGCAGTGGGGGGCCCCTCGGGGCCAAAAACAGTCAGTACTTC
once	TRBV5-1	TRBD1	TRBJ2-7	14	CASSLGTGAYEQYF	TGCGCCAGCAGCTTGGGGACAGGGGCGTACGAGCAGTACTTC
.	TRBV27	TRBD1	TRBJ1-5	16	CASSYSGTGYNQPQHF	TGTGCCAGCAGTTATTCCGGGACAGGCTATAATCAGCCCCAGCATTTT
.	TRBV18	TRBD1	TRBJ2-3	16	CASSQKPQGFGDTQYF	TGTGCCAGCTCACAAAAACCACAGGGGTTTGGAGATACGCAGTATTTT